One and the same sample provided the 28 T cell receptor beta chains below, sequenced in a study of CD8 T cells in ankylosing spondylitis. TCRdb re-derived calls from the 5' RACE reads in MiXCR, one entry per CDR3 protein. Of a few hundred thousand distinct CDR3 sequences listed, 20% to 25% are singletons. The source material was blood, either unsorted or a sorted T cell fraction (not recorded which). The receptor set was obtained from a male donor with ankylosing spondylitis or in good health (not recorded which).

The J gene is TRBJ2-1, the V gene TRBV27, with TRBD2 matching 8 bases. From germline, CDR1 is MNHEY and CDR2 SMNVEV (reference sequence). V trimming: 2 bases; J trimming: 8 bases; junction bases outside the gene matches: 8. The CDR3 has 15 amino acids. CDR3 residues: CASSLDLTSGHEQFF. The CDR3 bases are TGTGCCAGCAGTTTAGATTTAACTAGCGGCCATGAGCAGTTCTTC.

This sequence joins TRBV11-2 and TRBJ2-1, with a tentative D call TRBD2 (5 bases). CDR3 length: 16 residues. V lost 1 base and J 3 bases, leaving 13 bases between the germline ends. Germline V lookup: CDR1 SGHAT, CDR2 FQNNGV. The CDR3 spells CASSLGFGESYNEQFF. The CDR3 nucleotides are TGTGCCAGCAGCTTAGGGTTTGGGGAGAGCTACAATGAGCAGTTCTTC.

The genes are TRBV4-1 and TRBJ1-5, with no clear D. This CDR3 has 17 residues. Looked up from germline, CDR1 is MGHRA and CDR2 is YSYEKL. Trimming took 4 bases from V and 5 from J, leaving 21 bases between them. The CDR3 region is CASSPPSPGDGYQPQHF. The DNA for the CDR3 is TGCGCCAGCAGCCCACCCTCGCCCGGGGATGGGTATCAGCCCCAGCATTTT.

A few counts support this clonotype. This sequence joins TRBV12-3 or TRBV12-4 and TRBJ2-1, with 9 bases that match TRBD2. The CDR3 extends over 15 amino acids. Trimming removed 3 bases from V and 7 bases from J; junction bases left unmatched: 7. The CDR3 sequence: CASSLGGGAMNEQFF. CDR3 nucleotide sequence: TGTGCCAGCAGTTTGGGCGGGGGGGCTATGAATGAGCAGTTCTTC.

V and J are TRBV30 and TRBJ1-4; D unresolved. CDR1 is GTSNPN and CDR2 is SVGIG in the germline V gene (reference sequence). V gave up 4 bases and J gave up 8 bases, with 11 bases separating them. The CDR3 sequence is 12 residues long. CDR3 residues: CAWTGLGEKLFF. CDR3 bases: TGTGCCTGGACAGGATTGGGGGAAAAACTGTTTTTT. Looking up the rest from reference TRBV30 and TRBJ1-4 gives the full variable domain: SQTIHQWPATLVQPVGSPLSLECTVEGTSNPNLYWYRQAAGRGLQLLFYSVGIGQISSEVPQNLSASRPQDRQFILSSKKLLLSDSGFYLCAWTGLGEKLFFGSGTQLSVL.

This clonotype was seen at least ten times. The chain links TRBV5-1 to TRBJ2-7; no reliable D call. The V and J ends lost 4 bases and 2 bases respectively, with 10 bases between them. CDR1 SGHRS and CDR2 YFSETQ come from the germline V gene. CDR3 length equals 13 residues. The CDR3 region is CASSPSATYEQYF. In DNA form, the CDR3 reads TGCGCCAGCAGCCCGTCGGCAACCTACGAGCAGTACTTC.

The CDR3 reads CASSLSAGDVGTLHF. CDR3 DNA: TGTGCCAGCAGTTTATCGGCCGGGGATGTGGGGACCCTCCACTTT. The rearrangement uses TRBV27 and TRBJ1-6, with unresolved D. The CDR3 sequence is 15 residues long. Germline CDR1 and CDR2: MNHEY and SMNVEV (reference sequence). V shed 0 bases and J shed 14 bases, with 17 bases lying between them.

This chain joins TRBV7-9 and TRBJ2-7; no reliable D call. This CDR3 has 16 amino acids. The V and J ends lost 1 base and 0 bases respectively, with 13 bases between them. CDR1 and CDR2 (germline): SEHNR, FQNEAQ (reference sequence). CDR3 amino acids: CASSLEWAADSYEQYF. CDR3 nucleotide sequence: TGTGCCAGCAGCTTAGAGTGGGCGGCGGACTCCTACGAGCAGTACTTC.

This clonotype was counted between two and nine times. One end of the junction fails to match germline, which may point to a read error. The chain joins TRBV20-1 to TRBJ1-2, with D uncertain. This CDR3 region has 13 residues. The germline V gene encodes CDR1 DFQATT and CDR2 SNEGSKA (reference sequence). The CDR3 loop reads CSARGPDVDGYTF. The CDR3 DNA reads TGCAGTGCAAGAGGGCCGGACGTGGATGGCTACACCTTC.

In this sample, this clonotype turned up a few times. The V and J genes are TRBV6-5 and TRBJ2-1; TRBD1 aligns across 9 bases. CDR1 MNHEY and CDR2 SVGAGI come from the germline V gene. Trimming took 7 bases from V and 4 from J; bases not matched to a gene: 11. The CDR3 is made up of 16 amino acids. CDR3 residues: CASKYFTGGPYNEQFF. The CDR3 DNA follows: TGTGCCAGCAAGTACTTTACAGGGGGCCCTTACAATGAGCAGTTCTTC.

The chain combines TRBV3-1 with TRBJ2-3; tentatively, D is TRBD2 (6 bases). CDR3 length: 16 amino acids. Trimming shortened V by 4 bases and J by 6 bases, and 20 bases separated the two germline ends. CDR1 and CDR2 (germline): LGHDT, YNNKEL (reference sequence). CDR3 DNA sequence: TGTGCCAGCAGCCGAGAGTGGGAGGTCGCCTCGGATACGCAGTATTTT. It yields the protein CASSREWEVASDTQYF.

The CDR3 region is CSARDRWGGEEQFF. Here the CDR3 DNA reads TGCAGTGCTAGGGATCGGTGGGGGGGAGAGGAGCAGTTCTTC. The chain combines TRBV20-1 with TRBJ2-1; 7 nucleotides align to TRBD2. CDR3 length: 14 residues. V was clipped by 3 bases and J by 10 bases; unmatched bases: 12. Germline V gives CDR1 DFQATT, CDR2 SNEGSKA (reference sequence).

The chain has TRBV6-1 and TRBJ2-7; either TRBD1 or TRBD2 may fit D (5 bases each). The CDR3 length is 14 residues. CDR1 MNHNS and CDR2 SASEGT come from the germline V gene. V dropped 5 bases and J dropped 2 bases, with 13 bases sitting between them. The CDR3 sequence: CASSPGTLAYEQYF. The CDR3 DNA follows: TGTGCCAGCAGTCCCGGGACCCTCGCCTACGAGCAGTACTTC.

This clonotype has just one count. The chain couples TRBV7-9 to TRBJ1-2; no reliable D call. V dropped 5 bases and J dropped 8 bases, with 18 bases sitting between them. From germline, CDR1 is SEHNR and CDR2 FQNEAQ (reference sequence). The CDR3 spans 14 residues. The CDR3 bases are TGTGCCAGCAGCCCACCGGGAGCTGGCGGCGGCTACACCTTC. Protein product: CASSPPGAGGGYTF.

The chain joins TRBV5-5 to TRBJ2-7; 9 bases map to TRBD1. Germline CDR1 and CDR2: SGHKS and YYEKEE (reference sequence). The CDR3 runs 14 residues. Trimming at V came to 2 bases and at J to 6 bases, leaving 6 bases not matched to a gene. The CDR3 reads CASSFGTGPREQYF. In DNA form, the CDR3 reads TGTGCCAGCAGCTTTGGGACAGGGCCTCGCGAGCAGTACTTC.

This chain connects TRBV15 to TRBJ2-2, with 9 bases lining up with TRBD1. This CDR3 is 16 amino acids long. The junction had 3 bases not matched to a gene; V was cut back by 4 bases and J by 0 bases. CDR1 LNHNV and CDR2 YYDKDF come from the germline V gene (reference sequence). The CDR3 loop reads CATSKGQGPNTGELFF. The CDR3 DNA follows: TGTGCCACCAGCAAAGGACAGGGGCCGAACACCGGGGAGCTGTTTTTT.

The J gene is TRBJ2-3, the V gene TRBV13; the match to TRBD2 covers 12 bases. Germline assignment: CDR1 PRHDT and CDR2 FYEKMQ (reference sequence). The CDR3 is made up of 16 amino acids. Trimming cost V 3 bases and J 3 bases; bases outside gene matches: 4. CDR3 residues: CASSFTSGGQTDTQYF. The DNA of the CDR3 is TGTGCCAGCAGCTTCACTAGCGGGGGGCAGACAGATACGCAGTATTTT.

This sequence joins TRBV12-3 or TRBV12-4 and TRBJ2-1; D is perhaps TRBD2 (7 bases). Trimming stripped 6 bases from V and 8 bases from J, with 14 bases between. CDR3 length equals 13 residues. For the CDR3, the DNA is TGTGCCAGCAGCTGGGGGGGGCTTGATGAGCAGTTCTTC. As protein: CASSWGGLDEQFF.

The V and J genes are TRBV5-1 and TRBJ2-7; D perhaps matches TRBD1 (6 bases). Germline CDR1 and CDR2: SGHRS and YFSETQ. The CDR3 has 14 amino acids. V lost 3 bases and J 1 base, leaving 11 bases between the germline ends. The CDR3 is CASSYGTRSYEQYF. The CDR3 DNA is TGCGCCAGCAGCTACGGGACAAGGTCCTACGAGCAGTACTTC.

This clonotype has a handful of counts. The gene calls are TRBV21-1 and TRBJ2-7; the table gives TRBD1 as D, unverified against the DNA. TRBV21-1 is designated a pseudogene. The CDR3 consists of 14 residues. CDR3 loop: CASYRDRYSNEQYF. CDR3 DNA: TGTGCCAGTTACCGGGACAGGTACTCAAACGAGCAGTACTTC.

This clonotype was seen only a few times. This chain uses TRBV12-3 or TRBV12-4 with TRBJ2-3; TRBD2 aligns across 12 bases. The V gene end was trimmed by 6 bases and the J gene end by 2 bases; junction bases not matched to a gene: 3. CDR3 length equals 15 residues. The CDR3 sequence: CASSRTSGTTDTQYF. The CDR3, as DNA: TGTGCCAGCAGCAGGACTAGCGGGACCACAGATACGCAGTATTTT.

CDR3 amino acids: CASTWTASYNSPLHF. CDR3 DNA: TGTGCCAGTACCTGGACGGCCTCCTATAATTCACCCCTCCACTTT. The chain has TRBV19 and TRBJ1-6; D uncertain. CDR3 length: 15 amino acids. Germline assignment: CDR1 LNHDA and CDR2 SQIVND (reference sequence). V lost 7 bases and J 0 bases, leaving 10 bases between the germline ends.

This clonotype was counted between two and nine times. CDR3 amino acids: CASSQLGADSSYEQYF. The CDR3 DNA reads TGCGCCAGCAGCCAATTAGGCGCCGATAGCTCCTACGAGCAGTACTTC. The chain has TRBV4-1 and TRBJ2-7, with no clear D. V lost 2 bases and J 0 bases, leaving 14 bases between the germline ends. The CDR3 is 16 residues long. Germline assignment: CDR1 MGHRA and CDR2 YSYEKL.

This clonotype was counted many times. The genes are TRBV7-6 and TRBJ2-2, with D unresolved. The CDR3 is 14 amino acids. Germline CDR1 and CDR2: SGHVS and FNYEAQ. The ends were cut back, 4 bases at V and 4 bases at J, with 10 bases in the middle. The CDR3 sequence is CASSSTVATGELFF. In DNA, the CDR3 is TGTGCCAGCAGCTCGACTGTCGCCACCGGGGAGCTGTTTTTT.

The rearrangement links TRBV7-9 to TRBJ2-1, with D maybe TRBD2 (7 bases). Germline V gives CDR1 SEHNR, CDR2 FQNEAQ (reference sequence). The CDR3 spans 16 residues. Trimming took 5 bases from V and 4 from J, leaving 18 bases between them. The DNA for the CDR3 is TGTGCCAGCAGCCCTCAGTCCGGGGGGCGATACAATGAGCAGTTCTTC. It translates to CASSPQSGGRYNEQFF.

This chain joins TRBV7-9 and TRBJ2-7; D might be TRBD1 or TRBD2, each matching 5 bases. In germline, CDR1 is SEHNR, CDR2 FQNEAQ (reference sequence). V was shortened by 1 base and J by 0 bases, with 16 bases between the two germline ends. The CDR3 is 17 residues long. This CDR3 reads CASSLEGSGDRSYEQYF. DNA of the CDR3: TGTGCCAGCAGCTTAGAAGGATCTGGGGACCGCTCCTACGAGCAGTACTTC.

The chain recombines TRBV7-9 with TRBJ2-3, with a tentative D call TRBD1 (5 bases). Germline lookup yields CDR1 SEHNR and CDR2 FQNEAQ (reference sequence). V dropped 2 bases and J dropped 0 bases, with 12 bases sitting between them. The CDR3 extends over 16 amino acids. CDR3 nucleotides: TGTGCCAGCAGCTTATCTCCAGGGCCTAGCACAGATACGCAGTATTTT. Translated, it gives CASSLSPGPSTDTQYF.

The chain joins TRBV4-1 to TRBJ2-5, with a tentative D call TRBD2 (5 bases). Germline assignment: CDR1 MGHRA and CDR2 YSYEKL. The CDR3 extends over 15 amino acids. V was pared by 0 bases and J by 5 bases, with 13 bases between. The CDR3, as DNA: TGCGCCAGCAGCCAAGAGACCGGCCGGAGGGAGACCCAGTACTTC. Amino acid sequence: CASSQETGRRETQYF.